Sequencing of this T cell receptor beta chain was carried out in a study of T-cell reconstitution after alpha-beta-depleted transplantation in children. Note on this clonotype: The antigen is undetermined.

This CDR3 has 14 residues. Trimming removed 5 bases at V and 4 bases at J, with 10 bases between. CDR1 SGHDT and CDR2 YYEEEE come from the germline V gene. Study observations and caveats: Newly produced T cells mostly provided counts and TCRbeta diversity after one year, as hyperexpanded clones declined. It was reported that alpha-beta T cells came from several hundred expanded graft clones (about two months after transplant). From surviving recipient T cells and thymic progenitors came the high day-60 TCRbeta diversity observed in some patients.

Preparation of the TCRbeta library used unique molecular identifiers. TCRdb ran MiXCR on the PCR reads and lists one entry per CDR3 protein. The sample holds hundreds of thousands of distinct CDR3 sequences, under 15% seen once. The rearrangement joins TRBV5-6 to TRBJ2-6; D is possibly TRBD1 (5 bases). This clonotype was sampled from a male patient younger than 18 who had a stem cell transplant for acute myeloid leukemia, so the T cells may come from the graft donor. The sequences come from PBMCs, mostly from graft donor cells, collected 360 days after TCRalphabeta/CD19-depleted stem cell transplant. In DNA, the CDR3 is TGTGCCAGCAGACTTCAGGGAGGGGCCAACGTCCTGACTTTC. It is translated as CASRLQGGANVLTF.